This TCR beta chain stems from a study of blood T cell repertoires in COVID-19. Turning to the study itself: Sources were T cells, B-cell-depleted T cells, or PBMCs; the material itself was cDNA or gDNA.

Original analysis: Amplified reference gene primers provided the basis for estimating nucleated cell counts. The data were produced by immunoSEQ multiplex PCR, yet TCRdb's version contains in-frame clones alone and is incomplete. D and trimming were read from the DNA, whereas the V and J calls and clone size are those reported in that table. The sample yields 300,000 to 450,000 clones, more than 70% seen once. The CDR3 has 15 amino acids. The germline gives CDR1 MDHEN, CDR2 SYDVKM. After removal of 5 bases from V and 0 bases from J, the junction contained 6 bases not matched to a gene. V gene TRBV28 combines with J gene TRBJ2-7; TRBD2 agrees at 8 bases. The sequencing sample was made of PBMCs or T cells enriched from blood (not recorded which). This receptor was identified in a woman between 25 and 40 years old who had been exposed to COVID-19. As DNA, the CDR3 is TGTGCCAGCAGTAAGACTAGCGCCTTCTCCTACGAGCAGTACTTC. Residues: CASSKTSAFSYEQYF.